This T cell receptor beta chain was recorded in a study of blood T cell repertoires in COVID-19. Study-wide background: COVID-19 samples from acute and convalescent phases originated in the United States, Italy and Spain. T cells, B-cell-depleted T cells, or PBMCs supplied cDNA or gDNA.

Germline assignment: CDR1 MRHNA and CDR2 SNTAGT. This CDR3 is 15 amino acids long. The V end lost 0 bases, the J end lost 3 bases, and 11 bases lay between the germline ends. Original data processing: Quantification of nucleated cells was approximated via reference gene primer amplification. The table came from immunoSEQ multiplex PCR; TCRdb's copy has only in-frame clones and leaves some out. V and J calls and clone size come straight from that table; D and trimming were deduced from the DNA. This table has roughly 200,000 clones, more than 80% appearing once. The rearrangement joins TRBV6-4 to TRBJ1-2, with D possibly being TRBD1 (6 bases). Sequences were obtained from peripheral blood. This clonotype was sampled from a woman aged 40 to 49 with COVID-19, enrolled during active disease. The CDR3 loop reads CASSDSPGQYYGYTF. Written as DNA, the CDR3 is TGTGCCAGCAGTGACTCGCCGGGACAATACTATGGCTACACCTTC.